Shown below are 20 T cell receptor beta chains from a single sample sequenced in a study of vaccination effects on CD4 cells after COVID-19. Using viral peptide pools, the ViraFEST assay grew out antigen-specific CD4+ T cells prior to sequencing. CD4+ T cell isolation took place after more than eight days of culture. Each participant was administered two doses of either the BNT162b2 or the mRNA-1273 vaccine. Assay: immunoSEQ multiplex PCR; the TCRdb copy retains only in-frame clones and omits some. The sample consists of 30,000 to 35,000 clones, approximately 78% of them appearing once. Their antigens remain unidentified. The sample in question was CD4+ T cells from PBMCs cultured with HCoV-NL63 spike peptides, obtained after COVID-19 vaccination. These receptors were taken from a human donor who received a COVID-19 vaccine. Some clones in this sample may be carry-over from other donors' samples.

Only one count was recorded for this clone. The V call is TRBV29-1, the J call TRBJ2-1; 7 bases are a match to TRBD2. Germline assignment: CDR1 SQVTM and CDR2 ANQGSEA. The CDR3 consists of 15 residues. V was clipped by 8 bases and J by 5 bases; unmatched bases: 15. This chain's CDR3 is CSLWESGTLNNEQFF. CDR3 sequence (DNA): TGCAGCCTCTGGGAGAGCGGGACCCTAAACAATGAGCAGTTCTTC.

The J gene is TRBJ2-3, the V gene TRBV9; 10 bases are a match to TRBD2. This CDR3 is 19 amino acids long. From germline, CDR1 is SGDLS and CDR2 YYNGEE. Trimming took 0 bases from V and 4 from J; bases not matched to a gene: 14. CDR3 sequence (DNA): TGTGCCAGCAGCGTAGGTCCCTCTTCTAGCGGGGGAAGGGCAGATACGCAGTATTTT. This sequence encodes CASSVGPSSSGGRADTQYF.

The chain carries TRBV6-5 and TRBJ1-1, with TRBD1 identical over 8 bases. The CDR3 runs to 11 residues. The V gene's germline CDR1 is MNHEY and CDR2 SVGAGI. J gave up 8 bases and V 7 bases, and 3 bases lay outside the gene matches. The CDR3 DNA reads as TGTGCCAGCACAAGACAGGGGGAAGCTTTCTTT. Protein sequence: CASTRQGEAFF.

J is TRBJ1-4 and V is TRBV28, with 8 bases matching TRBD1. The CDR3 length is 15 residues. Germline CDR1 and CDR2: MDHEN and SYDVKM. The J segment lost 11 bases and the V segment lost 6 bases, leaving 14 bases of the junction unmatched. CDR3 nucleotide sequence: TGTGCCAGCAGCCCTGACAGGGGCAATGCTGTGAAACTGTTTTTT. Translated: CASSPDRGNAVKLFF.

This clone has just a few counts. V and J are TRBV7-3 and TRBJ1-6; possibly TRBD1 for D (5 bases). Per the germline V gene, CDR1 is SGHTA and CDR2 is FQGTGA. The CDR3 is made up of 14 amino acids. Trimming removed 5 bases at V and 5 bases at J, with 10 bases between. The CDR3 here is CASSLGQNNSPLHF. CDR3 DNA: TGTGCCAGCAGCCTGGGGCAGAATAATTCACCCCTCCACTTT.

The V gene is TRBV6-2 or TRBV6-3, the J gene TRBJ2-3, with D perhaps matching TRBD2 (5 bases). CDR1 is MNHEY, CDR2 SVGEGT, per germline. The CDR3 has 15 residues. V lost 2 bases to trimming and J lost 4 bases, with 13 bases between them. The CDR3 is CASSYGSEGADTQYF. CDR3 sequence (DNA): TGTGCCAGCAGTTACGGGTCCGAGGGAGCAGATACGCAGTATTTT.

The chain is built from TRBV10-3 and TRBJ2-7; 9 bases fit TRBD2. CDR3 length: 15 residues. The ends lost 8 bases at V and 4 bases at J; junction bases unmatched: 12. CDR1 ENHRY and CDR2 SYGVKD come from the germline V gene. CDR3 DNA: TGTGCCATCTTCCCTGTAGCGGGGGACAAATACGAGCAGTACGTC. Amino acids: CAIFPVAGDKYEQYV.

The V call is TRBV24-1, the J call TRBJ2-5; a possible D gene is TRBD2 (6 bases). V dropped 4 bases and J dropped 1 base, with 6 bases sitting between them. Germline-derived CDR1 and CDR2 are KGHDR and SFDVKD. CDR3 length: 13 residues. The CDR3 loop reads CATSDGGQETQYF. As DNA, the CDR3 is TGTGCCACCAGTGACGGGGGCCAAGAGACCCAGTACTTC.

V usage is TRBV7-2 and J usage is TRBJ2-3, with D perhaps given as TRBD1 or TRBD2 (6 bases each). CDR1 SGHTA and CDR2 FQGNSA come from the germline V gene. The CDR3 length is 16 residues. The ends were cut back, 7 bases at V and 2 bases at J, with 19 bases in the middle. The CDR3 bases are TGTGCCAGCAATGTTCTGGGGGGCGCCCCCACAGATACGCAGTATTTT. As protein: CASNVLGGAPTDTQYF. Full variable domain (outside the CDR3, taken from reference TRBV7-2 and TRBJ2-3): GAGVSQSPSNKVTEKGKDVELRCDPISGHTALYWYRQSLGQGLEFLIYFQGNSAPDKSGLPSDRFSAERTGGSVSTLTIQRTQQEDSAVYLCASNVLGGAPTDTQYFGPGTRLTVL.

This rearrangement joins TRBV5-1 to TRBJ2-5; D is uncertain. CDR1 and CDR2 from the germline V gene are SGHRS and YFSETQ. This CDR3 contains 12 residues. V lost 7 bases, J lost 5 bases, and 12 bases lay in between. The CDR3 nucleotides are TGCGCCAGCCTTTCGCCTGGGGAGACCCAGTACTTC. Encoded protein: CASLSPGETQYF.

The chain joins TRBV19 to TRBJ2-5, with D possibly matching TRBD1 (5 bases). The CDR3 is made up of 13 amino acids. V lost 4 bases to trimming and J lost 0 bases, with 6 bases between them. Germline CDR1 LNHDA, CDR2 SQIVND (reference sequence). The CDR3 sequence is CASSNRNQETQYF. The DNA for the CDR3 is TGTGCCAGTAGTAACAGGAACCAAGAGACCCAGTACTTC.

A few counts support this clone. The chain joins TRBV28 to TRBJ2-7; 15 bases are a match to TRBD2. The CDR3 runs to 16 residues. J gave up 7 bases and V 5 bases, and 9 bases lay outside the gene matches. In germline, CDR1 is MDHEN, CDR2 SYDVKM. The CDR3 DNA is TGTGCCAGCAGTCCCTCAGGGACTAGCGGGGGGAGGGAGCAGTACGTC. It encodes CASSPSGTSGGREQYV.

This clone was counted a single time. The V gene is TRBV19, the J gene TRBJ1-2; 7 nucleotides match TRBD1. The length of the CDR3 is 16 residues. Germline trimming cut 2 bases from V and 7 bases from J; bases unmatched to any gene: 13. CDR1 is LNHDA and CDR2 is SQIVND in the germline V gene (reference sequence). The CDR3 is CASSIRQGQRIRGYTF. Here the CDR3 DNA reads TGTGCCAGTAGTATACGACAGGGTCAACGGATCCGTGGCTACACCTTC.

The chain uses TRBV9 and TRBJ2-2; 7 positions agree with TRBD1. Germline V gene sequence: CDR1 SGDLS, CDR2 YYNGEE. CDR3 length: 15 residues. J was trimmed by 2 bases and V by 6 bases; bases with no gene match: 7. DNA for the CDR3: TGTGCCAGCAAAAGACAGGGTACCAACACCGGGGAGCTGTTTTTT. Its translation: CASKRQGTNTGELFF. Full variable domain (rest looked up from reference TRBV9 and TRBJ2-2): DSGVTQTPKHLITATGQRVTLRCSPRSGDLSVYWYQQSLDQGLQFLIQYYNGEERAKGNILERFSAQQFPDLHSELNLSSLELGDSALYFCASKRQGTNTGELFFGEGSRLTVL.

This clone was observed once. The chain couples TRBV6-5 to TRBJ1-1; no definite D call. This CDR3 is 13 amino acids long. Trimming removed 8 bases from V and 0 bases from J, with 10 bases in between. Germline-derived CDR1 and CDR2 are MNHEY and SVGAGI. CDR3 DNA: TGTGCCAGCGCAATCGGCTTGAACACTGAAGCTTTCTTT. Translating gives CASAIGLNTEAFF.

The chain uses TRBV27 and TRBJ2-7, with D possibly matching TRBD2 (6 bases). Germline loops: CDR1 MNHEY, CDR2 SMNVEV (reference sequence). The CDR3 sequence is 14 residues long. The germline V and J ends were trimmed by 6 bases and 1 base, with 13 bases remaining between them. As DNA, the CDR3 is TGTGCCAGCAGCCGGGACTTCGGGTCCTACGAGCAGTACGTC. Encoded protein: CASSRDFGSYEQYV.

This sequence joins TRBV9 and TRBJ2-3, with TRBD1 matching 7 bases. This CDR3 is built from 15 residues. The germline V gene encodes CDR1 SGDLS and CDR2 YYNGEE. Unmatched junction bases numbered 6, after V lost 3 bases and J lost 2 bases. This chain's CDR3 is CASSATRGNTDTQYF. CDR3 nucleotides: TGTGCCAGCAGCGCAACCAGGGGGAACACAGATACGCAGTATTTT.

V and J are TRBV7-9 and TRBJ1-4, with 7 bases fitting TRBD1. V shed 4 bases, J shed 3 bases, and the junction held 5 bases outside the gene matches. Germline V gene sequence: CDR1 SEHNR, CDR2 FQNEAQ (reference sequence). The CDR3 loop spans 15 amino acids. The CDR3 reads CASSSGDSPNEKLFF. The DNA for the CDR3 is TGTGCCAGCAGCTCCGGGGACAGCCCTAATGAAAAACTGTTTTTT.

This rearrangement joins TRBV19 to TRBJ1-4; a possible D gene is TRBD1 (6 bases). Per germline, CDR1 LNHDA and CDR2 SQIVND (reference sequence). V dropped 4 bases and J dropped 4 bases, with 16 bases sitting between them. The CDR3 length is 16 residues. The CDR3 region has the DNA TGTGCCAGTAGTAGAAAAAGTACAGGGAATAATGAAAAACTGTTTTTT. It yields the protein CASSRKSTGNNEKLFF. Full variable domain (missing parts from reference TRBV19 and TRBJ1-4): DGGITQSPKYLFRKEGQNVTLSCEQNLNHDAMYWYRQDPGQGLRLIYYSQIVNDFQKGDIAEGYSVSREKKESFPLTVTSAQKNPTAFYLCASSRKSTGNNEKLFFGSGTQLSVL.

This chain uses TRBV3-1 (or the pseudogene TRBV3-2) with TRBJ1-2; D possibly corresponds to TRBD1 (5 bases). Between the trimmed V and J ends, which lost 1 base and 4 bases, there was a span of 13 bases. Germline lookup yields CDR1 LGHDT and CDR2 YNNKEL (reference sequence). This CDR3 is 15 amino acids long. The chain's CDR3 is CASSQGGGGPYGYTF. CDR3 in DNA: TGTGCCAGCAGCCAAGGTGGGGGAGGCCCCTATGGCTACACCTTC.